The source of this T cell receptor beta chain is a study of blood T cell repertoires in COVID-19. Study summary: T cells, B-cell-depleted T cells, or PBMCs provided the cDNA or gDNA that served as material.

There are 13 residues in the CDR3. Germline loops: CDR1 SGHTA, CDR2 FQGNSA. Between the trimmed V and J ends, which lost 2 bases and 7 bases, there was a span of 11 bases. Using immunoSEQ multiplex PCR, the repertoire was profiled, and TCRdb retains in-frame clones only, with some absent. The top ten hold 1.5% to 2% of the sample, which has about 440,000 clones, around 90% seen once. Participants came from about 24 US areas, aged about 18 to 95 years. Cohort allocation depended upon clinical history that participants reported. Sequencing used PBMCs or T cells enriched from blood (not recorded which). The sequence was collected from a woman aged 18-29 years with acute COVID-19. This chain links TRBV7-2 with TRBJ1-1; perhaps TRBD1 as D (6 bases). CDR3 protein: CASSLIGGSEAFF. The CDR3 DNA reads TGTGCCAGCAGCTTAATTGGGGGCAGTGAAGCTTTCTTT.